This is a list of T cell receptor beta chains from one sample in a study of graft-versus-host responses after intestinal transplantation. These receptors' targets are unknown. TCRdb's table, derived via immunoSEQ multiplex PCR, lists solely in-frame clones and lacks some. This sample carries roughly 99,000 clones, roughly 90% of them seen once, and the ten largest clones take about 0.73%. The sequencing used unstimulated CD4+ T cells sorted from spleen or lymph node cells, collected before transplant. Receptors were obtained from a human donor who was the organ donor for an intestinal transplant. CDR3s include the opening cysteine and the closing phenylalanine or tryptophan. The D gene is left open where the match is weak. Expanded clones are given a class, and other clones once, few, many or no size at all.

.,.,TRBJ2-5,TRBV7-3,TGTGCCAGCAGCCCTCGTAGGGGTACCCAAGAGACCCAGTACTTC,CASSPRRGTQETQYF
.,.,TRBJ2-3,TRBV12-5,TGTGCTAGTGGTGCCAGGGGGGGGAGCACAGATACGCAGTATTTT,CASGARGGSTDTQYF
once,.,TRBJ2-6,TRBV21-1,TGTGCCAGCAGCAAACACCGGGACAGGGGGGTTGGGGCCAACGTCCTGACTTTC,CASSKHRDRGVGANVLTF
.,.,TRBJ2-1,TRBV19,TGTGCCAGTAGTATAGCTTGGGTGAACAATGAGCAGTTCTTC,CASSIAWVNNEQFF
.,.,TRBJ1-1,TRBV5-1,TGCGCCAGCAGCCCTGAAATCGTGAGCACTGAAGCTTTCTTT,CASSPEIVSTEAFF
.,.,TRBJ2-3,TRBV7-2,TGTGCCAGCAGCTTAGCGGCTAGGACTAGCACAGATACGCAGTATTTT,CASSLAARTSTDTQYF
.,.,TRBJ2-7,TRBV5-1,TGCGCCAGCAGCTTATCCGGGACGGGGTCCTCCTACGAGCAGTACTTC,CASSLSGTGSSYEQYF
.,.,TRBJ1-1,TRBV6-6,TGTGCCAGCAGCTCGGACAAGAACACTGAAGCTTTCTTT,CASSSDKNTEAFF
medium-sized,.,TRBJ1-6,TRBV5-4,TGTGCCAGCAGCTTGGGGCAGGCCCTTGGTTCACCCCTCCACTTT,CASSLGQALGSPLHF
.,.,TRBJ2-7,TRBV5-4,TGTGCCAGCAGCCCCGGGGGCAGGGCAAACGAGCAGTACTTC,CASSPGGRANEQYF
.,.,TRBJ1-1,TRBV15,TGTGCCACCAGCAGACCCGGGACGGGGAACACTGAAGCTTTCTTT,CATSRPGTGNTEAFF
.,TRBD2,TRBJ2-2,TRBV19,TGTGCCAGTACTCTAGCGGGAGGGGACACCGGGGAGCTGTTTTTT,CASTLAGGDTGELFF
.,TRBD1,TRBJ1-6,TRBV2,TGTGCCAGCAGGGAGGGACAGGGTGTAGATAATTCACCCCTCCACTTT,CASREGQGVDNSPLHF
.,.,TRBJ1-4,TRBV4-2,TGTGCCAGCAGCCAAGATGGGGGGGGACTGTTTTTT,CASSQDGGGLFF
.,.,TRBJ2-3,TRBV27,TGTGCCAGCAGCCCATCCGGGACCCTCAGGGATACGCAGTATTTT,CASSPSGTLRDTQYF
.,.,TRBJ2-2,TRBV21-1,TGTGCCAGCCCCCGAGGGACAGGGCCACGGGAGCTGTTTTTT,CASPRGTGPRELFF
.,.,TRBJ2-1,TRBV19,TGTGCCAGTAGTCGGCTAGGAGGTAATGAGCAGTTCTTC,CASSRLGGNEQFF
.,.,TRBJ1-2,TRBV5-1,TGCGCCAGCAGCGTCGTGGGGGGGTTTCACTATGGCTACACCTTC,CASSVVGGFHYGYTF
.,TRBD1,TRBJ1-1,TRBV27,TGTGCCAGCGGCCGGGACAGGGGAGTCGCTTTCTTT,CASGRDRGVAFF
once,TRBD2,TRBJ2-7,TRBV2,TGTGCCAGCAGTGATCCGGGACTAGCGGAGCAGTACTTC,CASSDPGLAEQYF
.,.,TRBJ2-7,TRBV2,TGTGCCAGCAGTGAAACCGCCCGGGGCCCTTATGAGCAGTACTTC,CASSETARGPYEQYF
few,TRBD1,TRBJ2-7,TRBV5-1,TGCGCCAGCAGCTTGGGGGCAGGGGGCAGATACGAGCAGTACTTC,CASSLGAGGRYEQYF
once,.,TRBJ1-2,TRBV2,TGTGCCAGCAGTGAAGCACAGGAGGCGTATGGCTACACCTTC,CASSEAQEAYGYTF
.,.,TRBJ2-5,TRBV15,TGTGCCACCAGCAGAGATATGGGCCTCCAAGAGACCCAGTACTTC,CATSRDMGLQETQYF
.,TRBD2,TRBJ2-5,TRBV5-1,TGCGCCAGCAGCTTGGTGAGCGGGAGGGCCGGGAAAGAGACCCAGTACTTC,CASSLVSGRAGKETQYF
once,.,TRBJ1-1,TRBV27,TGTGCCAGCAGTTTATCGTTAACAGCGGGGAATGTTGAAGCTTCCTTT,CASSLSLTAGNVEASF